The 9 T cell receptor beta chains below come from one sample, sequenced in a study of beta chain features in type 1 diabetes. Findings and caveats of the study: Shorter TCRB CDR3s, moderately but significantly so, were found in Type 1 diabetes patients in all four CD4+ subsets.

Which antigens these TCRs recognize remains unknown. All of the isolated RNA was reverse transcribed, so expressed TCRB transcripts were sequenced. The protocol was immunoSEQ multiplex PCR, while the TCRdb copy is restricted to in-frame clones and leaves out a portion. The data hold 300,000 or so clones, with 13% observed a single time. Sample: naive CD4+ T cells from blood. The receptor set was obtained from a woman in her late teens or twenties with type 1 diabetes.

This clone has only a few counts. This chain joins TRBV25-1 and TRBJ2-6; possibly TRBD1 for D (6 bases). The CDR3 covers 16 residues. Germline V gene sequence: CDR1 MGHDK, CDR2 SYGVNS. Trimming pared 4 bases from V and 0 bases from J, leaving 10 bases between. This chain's CDR3 is CASSVRQDSGANVLTF. The CDR3 DNA reads as TGTGCCAGCAGTGTTCGACAGGACTCTGGGGCCAACGTCCTGACTTTC.

The rearrangement uses TRBV4-3 and TRBJ2-2; perhaps TRBD2 as D (5 bases). The length of the CDR3 is 13 residues. Trimming took 5 bases from V and 8 from J, leaving 12 bases between them. CDR1 and CDR2 (germline): LGHNA, YSLEER. The CDR3 DNA is TGCGCCAGCAGCTTAACACTAGTAGGGGAGCTGTTTTTT. It translates to CASSLTLVGELFF.

The table lists this clone with a few counts. V and J are TRBV30 and TRBJ2-1; 11 bases match TRBD2. Germline assignment: CDR1 GTSNPN and CDR2 SVGIG (reference sequence). The CDR3 runs to 15 residues. Losses at the gene ends were 6 bases for V and 3 bases for J; bases not matched to a gene: 7. CDR3 amino acids: CACQPGLAVYNEQFF. DNA for the CDR3: TGTGCCTGTCAGCCGGGACTAGCGGTCTACAATGAGCAGTTCTTC.

The chain links TRBV9 to TRBJ2-1; D unclear. Germline V lookup: CDR1 SGDLS, CDR2 YYNGEE. V was cut by 0 bases and J by 7 bases, with 5 bases left in between. The CDR3 runs 12 residues. The CDR3 DNA sequence: TGTGCCAGCAGCGTAGCAGAAAATGAGCAGTTCTTC. It specifies CASSVAENEQFF.

This clone was recorded a few times. This sequence joins TRBV25-1 and TRBJ2-5, with 14 bases that match TRBD2. V dropped 4 bases and J dropped 0; count of bases not matched to a gene: 1. CDR1 is MGHDK, CDR2 SYGVNS, per germline. The CDR3 has 16 residues. Here the CDR3 DNA reads TGTGCCAGCAGTGTGACTAGCGGGAGGGACCAAGAGACCCAGTACTTC. It codes for CASSVTSGRDQETQYF.

The chain is built from TRBV18 and TRBJ1-4; 8 positions match TRBD1. There are 13 residues in the CDR3. V lost 4 bases and J lost 7; bases outside the gene matches: 2. Germline V lookup: CDR1 KGHSH, CDR2 LQKENI. The CDR3 reads CASSQGTGEKLFF. The CDR3 coding sequence is TGTGCCAGCTCACAGGGGACAGGTGAAAAACTGTTTTTT. The variable domain in full, completed from reference TRBV18 and TRBJ1-4, reads NAGVMQNPRHLVRRRGQEARLRCSPMKGHSHVYWYRQLPEEGLKFMVYLQKENIIDESGMPKERFSAEFPKEGPSILRIQQVVRGDSAAYFCASSQGTGEKLFFGSGTQLSVL.

This rearrangement joins TRBV7-9 to TRBJ2-1; 9 bases match TRBD2. Trimming removed 4 bases from V and 4 bases from J; junction bases left unmatched: 8. Per the germline V gene, CDR1 is SEHNR and CDR2 is FQNEAQ (reference sequence). This CDR3 has 16 amino acids. The CDR3 region is CASSSQTSGNYNEQFF. The CDR3 DNA reads as TGTGCCAGCAGCTCACAGACTAGCGGAAATTACAATGAGCAGTTCTTC.

This chain joins TRBV18 and TRBJ1-2, with 8 bases identical to TRBD1. This CDR3 region has 13 residues. V was clipped by 2 bases and J by 8 bases; unmatched bases: 4. CDR1 and CDR2 from the germline V gene are KGHSH and LQKENI. CDR3 coding DNA: TGTGCCAGCTCACCAGGACAGGGTCAAGGCTACACCTTC. Its protein is CASSPGQGQGYTF.

The rearrangement links TRBV28 to TRBJ2-2; 7 bases align to TRBD1. With V trimmed by 7 bases and J by 2 bases, 4 bases remained unmatched. Germline CDR1 MDHEN, CDR2 SYDVKM. This CDR3 spans 14 amino acids. The DNA of the CDR3 is TGTGCCAGCACCGGGACAGTTAACACCGGGGAGCTGTTTTTT. It translates to CASTGTVNTGELFF.